The 14 T cell receptor beta chains below were found in one sample sequenced in a study of cytomegalovirus exposure and HLA in healthy donors. The PCR was carried out with 60 Vbeta primers and 13 Jbeta primers. Method: immunoSEQ multiplex PCR; TCRdb's copy keeps in-frame clones and lacks some. Of about 120,000 clones listed, approximately 80% are singletons. The sequenced material came from PBMCs. The source of these receptors is a female donor in good health and CMV-seropositive.

V is TRBV2 and J is TRBJ1-6; D is ambiguous. The V end was cut by 5 bases, the J end by 0 bases, with 11 bases between. CDR1 is SNHLY, CDR2 FYNNEI, per germline. This CDR3 is 16 amino acids long. The CDR3 loop is CASSTSKSSYNSPLHF. CDR3 bases: TGTGCCAGCAGTACCTCGAAGAGCTCCTATAATTCACCCCTCCACTTT. Using reference TRBV2 and TRBJ1-6 for the parts outside the CDR3, the full variable domain is EPEVTQTPSHQVTQMGQEVILRCVPISNHLYFYWYRQILGQKVEFLVSFYNNEISEKSEIFDDQFSVERPDGSNFTLKIRSTKLEDSAMYFCASSTSKSSYNSPLHFGNGTRLTVT.

V gene TRBV28 combines with J gene TRBJ1-6; 7 nucleotides align to TRBD1. CDR1 MDHEN and CDR2 SYDVKM come from the germline V gene. Trimming cost V 8 bases and J 7 bases; bases outside gene matches: 8. CDR3 length: 14 amino acids. The CDR3: CASWTGPGNSPLHF. In DNA form, the CDR3 reads TGTGCCAGCTGGACAGGTCCTGGGAATTCACCCCTCCACTTT.

This chain uses TRBV11-2 with TRBJ1-1; no definite D call. The V gene's germline CDR1 is SGHAT and CDR2 FQNNGV. The CDR3 contains 13 residues. Trimming cost V 5 bases and J 0 bases, with 7 bases left between them. The CDR3: CASSSLMNTEAFF. For the CDR3, the DNA is TGTGCCAGCAGCAGCCTTATGAACACTGAAGCTTTCTTT.

V and J are TRBV5-1 and TRBJ2-2; 9 nucleotides match TRBD1. Germline CDR1 reads SGHRS; CDR2 reads YFSETQ. The ends lost 3 bases at V and 2 bases at J; junction bases unmatched: 5. This CDR3 is 16 amino acids long. The DNA of the CDR3 is TGCGCCAGCAGCTGGGACAGGGCGATTAACACCGGGGAGCTGTTTTTT. Translation gives CASSWDRAINTGELFF.

The gene calls are TRBV25-1 and TRBJ2-5, with D unresolved. The CDR3 runs to 10 residues. Germline assignment: CDR1 MGHDK and CDR2 SYGVNS. Trimming cost V 5 bases and J 5 bases, with 3 bases left between them. CDR3 DNA: TGTGCCAGCAGTCGGGAGACCCAGTACTTC. This codes for CASSRETQYF.

This clone has more than one count but fewer than ten. The chain recombines TRBV7-6 with TRBJ2-7, with 12 bases aligning to TRBD2. The germline V gene has CDR1 SGHVS and CDR2 FNYEAQ. This CDR3 region has 16 residues. Trimming removed 3 bases from V and 0 bases from J; junction bases left unmatched: 3. CDR3 nucleotide sequence: TGTGCCAGCAGCTTCGGACTAGCGGGGAGCTCCTACGAGCAGTACTTC. The encoded protein is CASSFGLAGSSYEQYF. The complete variable domain, with remaining parts taken from reference TRBV7-6 and TRBJ2-7, reads GAGVSQSPRYKVTKRGQDVALRCDPISGHVSLYWYRQALGQGPEFLTYFNYEAQQDKSGLPNDRFSAERPEGSISTLTIQRTEQRDSAMYRCASSFGLAGSSYEQYFGPGTRLTVT.

The chain is built from TRBV6-5 and TRBJ1-2; D gene ambiguous. The V gene's germline CDR1 is MNHEY and CDR2 SVGAGI. Trimming cost V 6 bases and J 4 bases, with 9 bases left between them. The CDR3 runs 12 residues. Written as DNA, the CDR3 is TGTGCCAGCAGGGAGCCTGTCTATGGCTACACCTTC. Amino acids: CASREPVYGYTF.

V gene TRBV6-5 combines with J gene TRBJ1-6; D is ambiguous. Deletions cut 0 bases from V and 11 bases from J, with 14 bases between. Germline CDR1 MNHEY, CDR2 SVGAGI. The CDR3 covers 15 residues. CDR3 DNA: TGTGCCAGCAGTTACTCGAAGGCGAGAGGAGCACCCCTCCACTTT. It encodes CASSYSKARGAPLHF.

The chain recombines TRBV5-4 with TRBJ1-4; D is undetermined. The V and J ends lost 0 bases and 0 bases respectively, with 6 bases between them. Germline V gives CDR1 SGHNT, CDR2 YYREEE (reference sequence). The CDR3 consists of 15 residues. The CDR3 protein is CASSLVGATNEKLFF. CDR3 nucleotide sequence: TGTGCCAGCAGCTTGGTGGGCGCAACTAATGAAAAACTGTTTTTT.

The chain joins TRBV5-4 to TRBJ2-2; a weak D match, TRBD2 (6 bases). With 10 bases removed from V and 6 bases from J, the gap between germline ends came to 10 bases. The CDR3 is 11 amino acids. Looked up from germline, CDR1 is SGHNT and CDR2 is YYREEE (reference sequence). The DNA of the CDR3 is TGTGCCGTTGGGAGGCCCGGGGAGCTGTTTTTT. Amino acid sequence: CAVGRPGELFF.

V gene TRBV7-2 combines with J gene TRBJ1-5; D is possibly TRBD1 (5 bases). The CDR3 sequence is 14 residues long. Trimming left V 5 bases short and J 7 bases short, with 15 bases between. The germline gives CDR1 SGHTA, CDR2 FQGNSA. Here the CDR3 reads CASSPSGGNQPQHF. The CDR3 region has the DNA TGTGCCAGCAGCCCTAGCGGGGGGAACCAGCCCCAGCATTTT. The complete variable domain, with remaining parts taken from reference TRBV7-2 and TRBJ1-5, reads GAGVSQSPSNKVTEKGKDVELRCDPISGHTALYWYRQSLGQGLEFLIYFQGNSAPDKSGLPSDRFSAERTGGSVSTLTIQRTQQEDSAVYLCASSPSGGNQPQHFGDGTRLSIL.

The chain carries TRBV7-3 and TRBJ2-2, with TRBD2 matching over 10 bases. Germline loops: CDR1 SGHTA, CDR2 FQGTGA. The CDR3 runs to 19 residues. J was trimmed by 0 bases and V by 5 bases; bases with no gene match: 12. The CDR3 protein is CASSPKGVAGGPNTGELFF. CDR3 DNA sequence: TGTGCCAGCAGCCCTAAGGGAGTAGCGGGGGGACCGAACACCGGGGAGCTGTTTTTT.

To note about this clone: Different DNA sequences within this sample yield the same CDR3. The J gene is TRBJ1-6, the V gene TRBV4-1, with D uncertain. There are 15 residues in the CDR3. Germline V lookup: CDR1 MGHRA, CDR2 YSYEKL. The germline V and J ends were trimmed by 1 base and 13 bases, with 17 bases remaining between them. CDR3 DNA sequence: TGCGCCAGCAGCCAAGGTTCGAGGAGAGCTTCGCCCCTCCACTTT. This gives the protein CASSQGSRRASPLHF.

The V gene is TRBV15, the J gene TRBJ1-5; TRBD1 might be the D (5 bases). This CDR3 comprises 14 residues. Trimming pared 2 bases from V and 11 bases from J, leaving 16 bases between. The V gene's germline CDR1 is LNHNV and CDR2 YYDKDF (reference sequence). The CDR3 DNA reads TGTGCCACCAGCAGACCGGTCCACCAAGGGGCCCAGCATTTT. Encoded protein: CATSRPVHQGAQHF.